This T cell receptor (beta chain) was captured in a study of shared T cell receptors in the human thymus. Profiling relied on immunoSEQ multiplex PCR, and the TCRdb table lists in-frame clones only, not all of them. The sample carries some 660,000 clones, more than 70% recorded once. The CDR3 runs 15 residues. Trimming left V 1 base short and J 0 bases short, with 10 bases between. Separately, the same data were catalogued under a study of human thymus T cells. Per that paper: Corrective surgery for congenital heart defects was being performed on the healthy Finnish infants who served as donors.

Input material: thymocytes. This sequence joins TRBV23-1 and TRBJ2-7, with D possibly matching TRBD2 (6 bases). TRBV23-1 qualifies as an ORF whose function is uncertain. The receptor was isolated from a boy less than two years old with a congenital heart defect. This CDR3 reads CASSQWGDPSYEQYF. CDR3 bases: TGCGCCAGCAGTCAATGGGGGGATCCCTCCTACGAGCAGTACTTC.